The T cell receptor (beta chain) described here comes from a study of regulatory T cells in long-lasting Graves disease. Overall study: Treatment with antithyroid drugs for over 5 years, together with positive TSH receptor antibodies, meant persistent Graves' disease. Study observations and caveats: Reduced TCR diversity was observed in persistent Graves' patients versus newly diagnosed patients. Thyroid tissue was not studied; only peripheral blood was.

Looked up from germline, CDR1 is MNHEY and CDR2 is SMNVEV (reference sequence). The CDR3 sequence is 16 residues long. The ends were cut back, 5 bases at V and 0 bases at J, with 16 bases in the middle. In its sample, this clonotype was seen a few times. Its antigen is unidentified. Sample time point: persistent/refractory GD, antithyroid drugs over 5 years with positive TRAb. Extracted RNA from PBMCs served as the source of the TCR library. American Thyroid Association guidelines were used to diagnose Graves' disease. Building the TCR beta libraries relied on iRepertoire HTBI primers, and CDR3 regions underwent Arm-PCR. TCRdb used MiXCR to reprocess the multiplex PCR reads, holding one entry per CDR3 protein. The sample shows 450,000 or so distinct CDR3 sequences, less than 25% of them seen only once.

The receptor was isolated from a female donor with Graves disease. This material consisted of peripheral blood mononuclear cells (PBMCs), taken when the disease was refractory, from a patient treated with antithyroid drugs. The rearrangement links TRBV27 to TRBJ1-1, with D possibly TRBD1 on 5 matching bases. CDR3 nucleotides: TGTGCCAGCAGTCCGACAACGGGACGAATGAACACTGAAGCTTTCTTT. Residues: CASSPTTGRMNTEAFF.